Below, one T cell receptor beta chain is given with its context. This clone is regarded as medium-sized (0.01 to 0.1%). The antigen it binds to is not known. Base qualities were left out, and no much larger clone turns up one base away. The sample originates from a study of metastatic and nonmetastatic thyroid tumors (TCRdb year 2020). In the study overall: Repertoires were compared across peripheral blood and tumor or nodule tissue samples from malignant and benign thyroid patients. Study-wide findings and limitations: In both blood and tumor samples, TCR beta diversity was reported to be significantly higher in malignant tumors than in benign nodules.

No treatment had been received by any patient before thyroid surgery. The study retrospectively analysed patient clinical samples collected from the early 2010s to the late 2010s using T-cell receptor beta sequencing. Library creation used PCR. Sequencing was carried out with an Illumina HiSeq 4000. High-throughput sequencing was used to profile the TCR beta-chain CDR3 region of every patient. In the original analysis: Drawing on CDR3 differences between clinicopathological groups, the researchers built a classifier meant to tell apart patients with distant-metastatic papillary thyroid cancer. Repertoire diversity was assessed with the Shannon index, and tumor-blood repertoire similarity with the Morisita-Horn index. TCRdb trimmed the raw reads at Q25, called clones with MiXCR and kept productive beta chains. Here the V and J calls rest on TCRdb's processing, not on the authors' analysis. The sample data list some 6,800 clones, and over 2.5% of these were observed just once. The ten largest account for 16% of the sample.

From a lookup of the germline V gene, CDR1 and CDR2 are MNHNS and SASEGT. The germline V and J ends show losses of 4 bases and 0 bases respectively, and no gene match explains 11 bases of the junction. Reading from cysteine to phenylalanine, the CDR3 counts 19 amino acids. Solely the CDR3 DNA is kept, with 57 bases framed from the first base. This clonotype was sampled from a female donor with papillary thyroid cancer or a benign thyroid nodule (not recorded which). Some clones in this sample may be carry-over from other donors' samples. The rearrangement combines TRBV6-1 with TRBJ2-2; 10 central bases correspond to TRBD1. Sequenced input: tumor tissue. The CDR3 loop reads CASSVLTGGLVPNTGELFF. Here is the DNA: TGTGCCAGCAGTGTTTTGACAGGGGGCTTGGTTCCGAACACCGGGGAGCTGTTTTTT.